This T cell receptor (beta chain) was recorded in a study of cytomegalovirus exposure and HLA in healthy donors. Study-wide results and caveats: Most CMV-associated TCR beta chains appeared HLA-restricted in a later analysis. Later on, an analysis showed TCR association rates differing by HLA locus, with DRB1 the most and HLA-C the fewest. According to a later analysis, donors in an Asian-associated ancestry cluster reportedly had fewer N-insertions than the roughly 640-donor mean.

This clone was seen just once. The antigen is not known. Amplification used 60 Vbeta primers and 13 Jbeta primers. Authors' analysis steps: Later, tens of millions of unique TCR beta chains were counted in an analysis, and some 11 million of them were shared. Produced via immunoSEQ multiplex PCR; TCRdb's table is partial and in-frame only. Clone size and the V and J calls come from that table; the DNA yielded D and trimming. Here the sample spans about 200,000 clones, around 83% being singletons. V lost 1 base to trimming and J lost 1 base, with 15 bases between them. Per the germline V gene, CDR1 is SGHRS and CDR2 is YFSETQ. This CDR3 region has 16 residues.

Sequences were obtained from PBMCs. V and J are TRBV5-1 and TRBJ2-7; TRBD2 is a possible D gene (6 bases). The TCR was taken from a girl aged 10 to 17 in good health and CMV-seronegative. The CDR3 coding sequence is TGCGCCAGCAGCTTGCAGGAGGGCGGCTTTTCCTACGAGCAGTACTTC. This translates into CASSLQEGGFSYEQYF.